These 27 T cell receptor beta chains originate from one sample sequenced in a study of HIV-infected children after antiretroviral therapy interruption. The TCR library was built from RNA with a 3' RACE protocol and unique molecular identifiers. TCRdb fed the 3' RACE reads into MiXCR, producing one record per CDR3 protein. The sample yields 30,000 to 40,000 distinct CDR3 sequences, under 8% seen once. Specified treatment: PENTA 11 planned treatment interruption arm or continuous ART arm. Sequences were derived from CD45RA+ CD4+ T cells from PBMCs, pooled from several time points, sampled from a donor given antiretroviral therapy, either interrupted or continuous. Subset denoted: naive CD4+ CD45RA+ CD45RO- T cells. These receptors all come from a pool of human donors with HIV.

This clonotype was observed at least ten times. The chain employs TRBV6-1 and TRBJ1-4; the D gene is possibly TRBD1 (5 bases). The CDR3 is made up of 14 amino acids. CDR1 is MNHNS and CDR2 is SASEGT in the germline V gene. V was clipped by 4 bases and J by 0 bases, with 6 bases between them. The DNA of the CDR3 is TGTGCCAGCAGTGGGGGGGCAACTAATGAAAAACTGTTTTTT. Protein sequence: CASSGGATNEKLFF.

The table lists this clonotype with many counts. The CDR3 DNA reads TGCAGCGTTGGGGGAGGCTATGGCTACACCTTC. Amino acid sequence: CSVGGGYGYTF. The genes are TRBV29-1 and TRBJ1-2; D is uncertain. This CDR3 region has 11 residues. V was clipped by 4 bases and J by 4 bases, with 7 bases between them. The germline V gene has CDR1 SQVTM and CDR2 ANQGSEA.

In its sample, this clonotype was seen many times. The rearrangement uses TRBV20-1 and TRBJ2-7; D possibly corresponds to TRBD2 (5 bases). This CDR3 contains 14 residues. The germline CDR1 and CDR2 sequences are DFQATT and SNEGSKA (reference sequence). V lost 4 bases, J lost 1 base, and 14 bases lay in between. In DNA form, the CDR3 reads TGCAGTGCTATGTTTGCGCGAGGGTCCTACGAGCAGTACTTC. Encoded protein: CSAMFARGSYEQYF.

This clonotype was seen only a few times. DNA of the CDR3: TGTGCCAGTACCCATATTAGGGGAGCGGGGGCGAACTATGGCTACACCTTC. As protein: CASTHIRGAGANYGYTF. The chain employs TRBV19 and TRBJ1-2; possible D gene TRBD1, 6 bases. CDR3 size: 17 residues. CDR1 is LNHDA and CDR2 is SQIVND in the germline V gene (reference sequence). Between the trimmed V and J ends, which lost 7 bases and 2 bases, there was a span of 23 bases.

The table lists this clonotype with a few counts. This chain joins TRBV19 and TRBJ1-6; D gene uncertain. Trimming shortened V by 7 bases and J by 7 bases, and 14 bases separated the two germline ends. The germline gives CDR1 LNHDA, CDR2 SQIVND (reference sequence). The CDR3 has 14 amino acids. In nucleotides, the CDR3 is TGTGCCAGTACCCAGGCCGCCATAAATTCACCCCTCCACTTT. It is translated as CASTQAAINSPLHF.

This clonotype was observed at least ten times. The chain recombines TRBV29-1 with TRBJ2-7; D is possibly TRBD1 (5 bases). V lost 3 bases to trimming and J lost 0 bases, with 9 bases between them. CDR3 length equals 13 residues. Germline assignment: CDR1 SQVTM and CDR2 ANQGSEA. The CDR3 loop reads CSVDRARSYEQYF. The DNA for the CDR3 is TGCAGCGTTGACAGGGCTCGCTCCTACGAGCAGTACTTC.

The chain employs TRBV12-3 or TRBV12-4 and TRBJ1-3; TRBD1 aligns across 7 bases. The V gene end was trimmed by 2 bases and the J gene end by 0 bases; junction bases not matched to a gene: 16. This CDR3 region has 20 residues. CDR3 protein: CASSLRTRDRPFPSGNTIYF. Written as DNA, the CDR3 is TGTGCCAGCAGTTTACGGACCCGGGACAGACCTTTTCCCTCTGGAAACACCATATATTTT.

This clonotype has at least ten counts. This chain uses TRBV7-2 with TRBJ2-5, with 8 bases that match TRBD2. CDR1 SGHTA and CDR2 FQGNSA come from the germline V gene. CDR3 size: 16 residues. V shed 5 bases and J 2 bases; nucleotides not matched to a gene: 10. CDR3 region: CASSPRGRGVQETQYF. For the CDR3, the DNA is TGTGCCAGCAGCCCGCGCGGGCGGGGGGTTCAAGAGACCCAGTACTTC.

The chain recombines TRBV10-3 with TRBJ2-5, with D unresolved. The CDR3 extends over 13 amino acids. The V end was cut by 5 bases, the J end by 5 bases, with 12 bases between. CDR1 is ENHRY and CDR2 is SYGVKD in the germline V gene. The DNA of the CDR3 is TGTGCCATCAGTTCGAATGTGCCGGAGACCCAGTACTTC. It yields the protein CAISSNVPETQYF.

This clonotype was detected ten times or more. The chain uses TRBV2 and TRBJ2-2, with D possibly TRBD1 on 6 matching bases. The CDR3 is 17 amino acids. Germline CDR1 SNHLY, CDR2 FYNNEI. V was shortened by 5 bases and J by 5 bases, with 21 bases between the two germline ends. CDR3 DNA sequence: TGTGCCAGCAGTCCAGACGGGACAAACAATTGGACCGGGGAGCTGTTTTTT. Residues: CASSPDGTNNWTGELFF. Full variable domain (remainder filled in from reference TRBV2 and TRBJ2-2): EPEVTQTPSHQVTQMGQEVILRCVPISNHLYFYWYRQILGQKVEFLVSFYNNEISEKSEIFDDQFSVERPDGSNFTLKIRSTKLEDSAMYFCASSPDGTNNWTGELFFGEGSRLTVL.

This clonotype was observed at least ten times. This rearrangement joins TRBV24-1 to TRBJ2-4, with D tentatively TRBD1 (6 bases). Trimming removed 4 bases at V and 0 bases at J, with 12 bases between. Germline CDR1 is KGHDR and CDR2 is SFDVKD. The CDR3 is made up of 16 amino acids. The CDR3 loop reads CATSDGQSLAKNIQYF. As DNA, the CDR3 is TGTGCCACCAGTGACGGACAGTCCTTAGCCAAAAACATTCAGTACTTC.

This clonotype was seen a handful of times. One junction end does not reproduce the germline sequence, and a read error may be involved. The rearrangement joins TRBV30 to TRBJ2-5, with D perhaps matching TRBD2 (5 bases). CDR3 length: 11 residues. Germline CDR1 and CDR2: GTSNPN and SVGIG (reference sequence). DNA for the CDR3: TGTGCCTGGAGCCGGGAAGACACCCAGTACTTT. Encoded protein: CAWSREDTQYF.

This clonotype was recorded at least ten times. V gene TRBV4-2 combines with J gene TRBJ2-7, with D possibly TRBD2 on 6 matching bases. Trimming shortened V by 1 base and J by 10 bases, and 17 bases separated the two germline ends. The CDR3 consists of 14 residues. CDR1 is LGHNA, CDR2 YNFKEQ, per germline. Here the CDR3 DNA reads TGTGCCAGCAGCCAAGTAGACTGGGGGGTTGAACAGTACTTC. Its translation: CASSQVDWGVEQYF.

Within the sample, this clonotype is medium-sized. The J gene is TRBJ1-1, the V gene TRBV12-3 or TRBV12-4; possibly TRBD1 for D (5 bases). Trimming shortened V by 2 bases and J by 14 bases, and 21 bases separated the two germline ends. The CDR3 extends over 14 amino acids. The CDR3 spells CASSLRQGGTEVFF. The CDR3 DNA reads TGTGCCAGCAGTTTACGGCAGGGCGGCACAGAAGTCTTCTTT.

In this sample, this clonotype turned up a few times. The CDR3 DNA is TGTGCCACCGTTCAGGCGGACCGACAGAATAACTATGGCTACACCTTC. This translates into CATVQADRQNNYGYTF. This chain uses TRBV15 with TRBJ1-2; TRBD1 is a possible D gene (5 bases). Germline CDR1 LNHNV, CDR2 YYDKDF (reference sequence). The CDR3 runs 16 residues. V was shortened by 8 bases and J by 1 base, with 20 bases between the two germline ends.

This clonotype was detected many times. The rearrangement links TRBV7-3 to TRBJ2-1; D is unresolved. The CDR3 length is 13 residues. V was shortened by 5 bases and J by 9 bases, with 14 bases between the two germline ends. Germline CDR1 is SGHTA and CDR2 is FQGTGA. The CDR3, as DNA: TGTGCCAGCAGCCGTGTACGGCTTGGTGAGCAGTTCTTC. This codes for CASSRVRLGEQFF.

The V and J genes are TRBV12-3 or TRBV12-4 and TRBJ2-6; 8 bases fit TRBD1. With 5 bases clipped from V and 0 bases from J, the junction kept 6 bases outside the gene matches. The CDR3 sequence is 17 residues long. Here the CDR3 reads CASSPDRGGSGANVLTF. The CDR3 DNA reads TGTGCCAGCAGTCCCGACAGGGGAGGCTCTGGGGCCAACGTCCTGACTTTC.

This clonotype was detected ten times or more. The chain links TRBV20-1 to TRBJ2-7; no clear D. Germline V gene sequence: CDR1 DFQATT, CDR2 SNEGSKA (reference sequence). The V end was cut by 4 bases, the J end by 6 bases, with 10 bases between. This CDR3 is 11 amino acids long. The CDR3 nucleotides are TGCAGTGCTACGAGCGAGATCGAGCAGTACTTC. Translation: CSATSEIEQYF.

This clonotype showed up many times. The gene calls are TRBV28 and TRBJ2-3; no reliable D call. The germline V gene encodes CDR1 MDHEN and CDR2 SYDVKM. V lost 5 bases, J lost 5 bases, and 11 bases lay in between. CDR3 length equals 13 residues. The CDR3 is CASSDHSVDTQYF. The CDR3 DNA reads TGTGCCAGCAGTGACCACTCCGTAGATACGCAGTATTTT.

This clonotype was detected ten times or more. In DNA, the CDR3 is TGTGCCAGCAGGCCGGGACTAGCGGGGTTTCGTGAGCAGTTCTTC. Translated, it gives CASRPGLAGFREQFF. The J gene is TRBJ2-1, the V gene TRBV6-2 or TRBV6-3; TRBD2 matches at 13 bases. This CDR3 region has 15 residues. From germline, CDR1 is MNHEY and CDR2 SVGEGT. V was pared by 6 bases and J by 9 bases, with 8 bases of the junction left unmatched.

This clonotype was counted between two and nine times. The genes are TRBV7-2 and TRBJ2-5; D possibly corresponds to TRBD2 (6 bases). Germline V gene lookup returns CDR1 SGHTA and CDR2 FQGNSA. The CDR3 covers 13 residues. Trimming left V 4 bases short and J 5 bases short, with 11 bases between. CDR3 in amino acids: CASSWGLRETQYF. As DNA, the CDR3 is TGTGCCAGCAGCTGGGGACTGCGCGAGACCCAGTACTTC.

This clonotype was picked up many times. The V and J genes are TRBV24-1 and TRBJ2-2, with TRBD2 matching over 14 bases. The CDR3 loop spans 15 amino acids. Germline V lookup: CDR1 KGHDR, CDR2 SFDVKD. V lost 10 bases, J lost 0 bases, and 0 bases stayed unmatched. DNA for the CDR3: TGTGCCACGGGACTAGCGGGGGCGAACACCGGGGAGCTGTTTTTT. Encoded protein: CATGLAGANTGELFF.

The rearrangement links TRBV20-1 to TRBJ2-5, with 10 nucleotides matching TRBD1. CDR1 and CDR2 (germline): DFQATT, SNEGSKA (reference sequence). With 6 bases clipped from V and 6 bases from J, the junction kept 7 bases outside the gene matches. The CDR3 spans 13 residues. The CDR3 region is CSARTGGGQTQYF. In DNA form, the CDR3 reads TGCAGTGCCAGGACAGGGGGGGGACAGACCCAGTACTTC.

The chain is built from TRBV7-2 and TRBJ1-3; D ambiguous. Trimming pared 5 bases from V and 0 bases from J, leaving 14 bases between. CDR1 and CDR2 from the germline V gene are SGHTA and FQGNSA. The CDR3 is 16 residues long. CDR3 protein: CASSTSRQPSGNTIYF. The CDR3 region has the DNA TGTGCCAGCAGCACCTCTCGCCAACCCTCTGGAAACACCATATATTTT.

This clonotype was found many times. The V call is TRBV9, the J call TRBJ1-1; D might be TRBD1 (5 bases). CDR1 and CDR2 from the germline V gene are SGDLS and YYNGEE. The V end lost 0 bases, the J end lost 5 bases, and 14 bases lay between the germline ends. This CDR3 is 15 amino acids long. The DNA for the CDR3 is TGTGCCAGCAGCGTAGAGGGATCAGGGAGGACTGAAGCTTTCTTT. Encoded protein: CASSVEGSGRTEAFF. Combining the CDR3 with reference TRBV9 and TRBJ1-1 gives the whole variable domain DSGVTQTPKHLITATGQRVTLRCSPRSGDLSVYWYQQSLDQGLQFLIQYYNGEERAKGNILERFSAQQFPDLHSELNLSSLELGDSALYFCASSVEGSGRTEAFFGQGTRLTVV.

This clonotype was detected many times. The CDR3 DNA follows: TGCGCCAGCAGTGAGTCGCGGACCGGGGAGCTGTTTTTT. It encodes CASSESRTGELFF. The chain combines TRBV10-1 with TRBJ2-2; no reliable D call. V lost 0 bases to trimming and J lost 5 bases, with 4 bases between them. The CDR3 covers 13 residues. Germline-derived CDR1 and CDR2 are WNHNN and SYGVQD (reference sequence).

This clonotype has a count of ten or more. This chain connects TRBV28 to TRBJ1-3; D is unclear. Germline V gives CDR1 MDHEN, CDR2 SYDVKM. The CDR3 consists of 16 residues. The ends were cut back, 3 bases at V and 8 bases at J, with 20 bases in the middle. The CDR3 DNA follows: TGTGCCAGCAGTTTTGCGCCTTCCCGTCCGCCTGACACCATATATTTT. Protein sequence: CASSFAPSRPPDTIYF.